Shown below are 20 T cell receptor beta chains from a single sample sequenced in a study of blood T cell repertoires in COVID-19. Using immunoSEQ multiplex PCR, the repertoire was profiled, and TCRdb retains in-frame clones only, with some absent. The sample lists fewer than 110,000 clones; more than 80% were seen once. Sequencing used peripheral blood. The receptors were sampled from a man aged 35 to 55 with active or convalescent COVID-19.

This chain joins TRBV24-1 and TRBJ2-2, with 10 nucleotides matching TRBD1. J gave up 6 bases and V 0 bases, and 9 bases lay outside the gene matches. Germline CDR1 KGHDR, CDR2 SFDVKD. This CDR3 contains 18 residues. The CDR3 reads CATSDLRSTGGVPGELFF. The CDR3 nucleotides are TGTGCCACCAGTGATTTGCGATCGACAGGGGGCGTCCCCGGGGAGCTGTTTTTT.

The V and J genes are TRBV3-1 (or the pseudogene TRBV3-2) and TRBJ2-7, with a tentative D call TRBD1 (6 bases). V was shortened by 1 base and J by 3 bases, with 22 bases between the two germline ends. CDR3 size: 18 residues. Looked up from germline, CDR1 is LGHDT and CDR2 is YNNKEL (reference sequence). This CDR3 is CASSQGKPPGHLNYEQYF. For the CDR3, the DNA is TGTGCCAGCAGCCAAGGGAAACCGCCGGGACATTTGAACTACGAGCAGTACTTC.

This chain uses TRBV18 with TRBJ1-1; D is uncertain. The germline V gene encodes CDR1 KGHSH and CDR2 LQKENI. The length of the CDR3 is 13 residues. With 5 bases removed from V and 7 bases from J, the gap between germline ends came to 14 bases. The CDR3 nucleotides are TGTGCCAGCTCAGGACTGTCTTCGAGTGAAGCTTTCTTT. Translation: CASSGLSSSEAFF.

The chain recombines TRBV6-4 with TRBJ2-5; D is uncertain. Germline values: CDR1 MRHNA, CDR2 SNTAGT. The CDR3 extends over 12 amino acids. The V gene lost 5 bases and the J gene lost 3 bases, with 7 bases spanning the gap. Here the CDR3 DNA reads TGTGCCAGCAGTCTGCGGAAAGAGACCCAGTACTTC. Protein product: CASSLRKETQYF.

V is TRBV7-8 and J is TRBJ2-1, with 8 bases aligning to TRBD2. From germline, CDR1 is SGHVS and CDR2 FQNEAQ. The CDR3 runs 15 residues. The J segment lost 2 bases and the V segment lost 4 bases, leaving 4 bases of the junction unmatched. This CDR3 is CASSSREGAYNEQFF. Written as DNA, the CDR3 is TGTGCCAGCAGCTCTCGGGAGGGCGCCTACAATGAGCAGTTCTTC.

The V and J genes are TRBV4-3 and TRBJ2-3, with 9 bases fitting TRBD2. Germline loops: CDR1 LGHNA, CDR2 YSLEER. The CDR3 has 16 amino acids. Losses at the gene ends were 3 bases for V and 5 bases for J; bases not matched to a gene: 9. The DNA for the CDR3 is TGCGCCAGCAGCCAGTTGACTAGCGGCTTAGAAGATACGCAGTATTTT. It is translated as CASSQLTSGLEDTQYF.

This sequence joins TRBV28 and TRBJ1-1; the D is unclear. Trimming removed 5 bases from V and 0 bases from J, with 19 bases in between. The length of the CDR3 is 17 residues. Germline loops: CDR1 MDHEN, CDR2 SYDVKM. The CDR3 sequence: CASSPYRQISMNTEAFF. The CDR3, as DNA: TGTGCCAGCAGTCCCTACCGACAAATTTCCATGAACACTGAAGCTTTCTTT.

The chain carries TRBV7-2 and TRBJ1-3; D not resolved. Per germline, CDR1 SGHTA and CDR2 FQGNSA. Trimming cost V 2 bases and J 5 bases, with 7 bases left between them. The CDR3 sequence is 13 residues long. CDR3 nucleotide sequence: TGTGCCAGCAGCTTAACAACGAGAAACACCATATATTTT. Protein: CASSLTTRNTIYF. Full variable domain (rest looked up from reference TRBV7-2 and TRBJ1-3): GAGVSQSPSNKVTEKGKDVELRCDPISGHTALYWYRQSLGQGLEFLIYFQGNSAPDKSGLPSDRFSAERTGGSVSTLTIQRTQQEDSAVYLCASSLTTRNTIYFGEGSWLTVV.

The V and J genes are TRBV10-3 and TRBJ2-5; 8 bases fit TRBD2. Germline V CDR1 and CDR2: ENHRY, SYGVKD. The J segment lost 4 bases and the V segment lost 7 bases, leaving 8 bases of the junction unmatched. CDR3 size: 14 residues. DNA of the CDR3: TGTGCCATCACCGAAGGACTAGCCGGAGAGACCCAGTACTTC. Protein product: CAITEGLAGETQYF.

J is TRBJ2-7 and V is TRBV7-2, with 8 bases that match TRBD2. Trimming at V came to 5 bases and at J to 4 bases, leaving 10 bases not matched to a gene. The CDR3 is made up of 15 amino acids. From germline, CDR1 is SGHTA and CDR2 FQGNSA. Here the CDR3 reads CASSPWVAGPYEQYF. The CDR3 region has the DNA TGTGCCAGCAGCCCCTGGGTAGCGGGACCTTACGAGCAGTACTTC.

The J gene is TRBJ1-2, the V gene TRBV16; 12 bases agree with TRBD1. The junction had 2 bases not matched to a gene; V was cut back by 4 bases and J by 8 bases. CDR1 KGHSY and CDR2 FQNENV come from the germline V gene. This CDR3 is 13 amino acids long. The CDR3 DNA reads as TGTGCCAGCAGCCCTGGGACAGGGGGCGGCTACACCTTC. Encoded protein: CASSPGTGGGYTF. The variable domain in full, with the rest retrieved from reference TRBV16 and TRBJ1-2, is GEEVAQTPKHLVRGEGQKAKLYCAPIKGHSYVFWYQQVLKNEFKFLISFQNENVFDETGMPKERFSAKCLPNSPCSLEIQATKLEDSAVYFCASSPGTGGGYTFGSGTRLTVV.

CDR3 residues: CASSLDNLPPEQYF. In DNA form, the CDR3 reads TGTGCCAGCAGCTTAGACAACCTCCCCCCCGAGCAGTACTTC. This sequence joins TRBV7-2 and TRBJ2-7, with D hard to call. The CDR3 extends over 14 amino acids. V dropped 1 base and J dropped 6 bases, with 13 bases sitting between them. CDR1 and CDR2 (germline): SGHTA, FQGNSA.

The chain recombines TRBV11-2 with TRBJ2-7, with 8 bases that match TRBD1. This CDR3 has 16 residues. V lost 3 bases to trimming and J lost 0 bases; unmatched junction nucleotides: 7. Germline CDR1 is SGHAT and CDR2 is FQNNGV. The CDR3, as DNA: TGTGCCAGCAGCTTTGATGGACAGGGCTACTCCTACGAGCAGTACTTC. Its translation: CASSFDGQGYSYEQYF.

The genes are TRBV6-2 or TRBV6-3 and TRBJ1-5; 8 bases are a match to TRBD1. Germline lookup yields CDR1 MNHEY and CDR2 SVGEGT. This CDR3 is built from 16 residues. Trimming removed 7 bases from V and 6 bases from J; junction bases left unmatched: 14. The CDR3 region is CASTPSVDRVFQPQHF. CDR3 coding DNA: TGTGCCAGCACCCCATCCGTGGACAGGGTCTTTCAGCCCCAGCATTTT.

CDR3 sequence: CASSDTAGVSPLHF. The CDR3 DNA reads TGTGCCAGCAGTGATACGGCAGGGGTTTCACCCCTCCACTTT. V and J are TRBV6-1 and TRBJ1-6, with D maybe TRBD1 (6 bases). There are 14 residues in the CDR3. V lost 3 bases and J 9 bases, leaving 12 bases between the germline ends. Germline V gene data show CDR1 as MNHNS and CDR2 as SASEGT.

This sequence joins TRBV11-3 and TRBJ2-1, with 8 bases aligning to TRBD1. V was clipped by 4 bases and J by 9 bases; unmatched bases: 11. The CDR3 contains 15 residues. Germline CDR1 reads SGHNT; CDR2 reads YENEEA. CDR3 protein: CASSSSGTGSGEQFF. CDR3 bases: TGTGCCAGCAGCTCCTCCGGGACAGGTAGCGGTGAGCAGTTCTTC.

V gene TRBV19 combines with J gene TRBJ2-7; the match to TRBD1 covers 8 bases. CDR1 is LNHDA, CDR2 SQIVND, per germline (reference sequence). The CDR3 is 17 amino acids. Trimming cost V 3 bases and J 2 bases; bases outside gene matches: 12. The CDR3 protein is CASSMVTGALTPYEQYF. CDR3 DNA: TGTGCCAGTAGTATGGTGACAGGGGCCTTAACCCCCTACGAGCAGTACTTC.

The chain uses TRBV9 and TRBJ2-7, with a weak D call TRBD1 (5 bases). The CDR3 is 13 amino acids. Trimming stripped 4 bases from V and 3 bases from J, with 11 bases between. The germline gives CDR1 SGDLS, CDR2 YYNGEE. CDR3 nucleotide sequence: TGTGCCAGCAGCCGACAGACAGACTACGAGCAGTACTTC. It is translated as CASSRQTDYEQYF.

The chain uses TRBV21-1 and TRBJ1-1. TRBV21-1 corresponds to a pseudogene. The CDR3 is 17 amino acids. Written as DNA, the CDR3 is TGTGCCAGCAGCAAAGTCTTAAGATGGGGAGTGAACACTGAAGCTTTCTTT. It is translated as CASSKVLRWGVNTEAFF.

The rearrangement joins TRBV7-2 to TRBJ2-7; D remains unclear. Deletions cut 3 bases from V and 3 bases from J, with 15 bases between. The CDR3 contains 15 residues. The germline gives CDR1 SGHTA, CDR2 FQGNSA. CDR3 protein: CASSLSAGMGYEQYF. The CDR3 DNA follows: TGTGCCAGCAGCTTGTCGGCAGGAATGGGCTACGAGCAGTACTTC.